This T cell receptor (beta chain) was sequenced for a study of CD8+CD57+ T cells in acquired aplastic anemia. Looking at the study overall: Quantities of DNA derived from sorted CD4+ and CD8+ cells averaged around 3 ug.

The study, taken as a whole, reports: Overlap between patients and controls comprised twenty-nine CD8+ CDR3 sequences.

Germline V gene lookup returns CDR1 SGHDT and CDR2 YYEEEE. The length of the CDR3 is 14 residues. V was clipped by 4 bases and J by 4 bases, with 14 bases between them. TCR beta VDJ and CDR3 were profiled, and genomic DNA was the template. TCRdb fed the reads into MiXCR, producing one record per CDR3 protein. Among under 350,000 distinct CDR3 sequences listed, 56% were seen once. Whoever was chosen for sequencing had shown CD8+CD57+ cell expansion by flow cytometry. The enrolled patients all had severe acquired aplastic anemia. Blood came from patients not yet given any therapy. Details on this clonotype: Its antigen is currently unknown.

Sequencing used sorted CD4+, CD8+, or CD8+CD57+ T cells (not recorded which) from PBMCs. The V call is TRBV5-6, the J call TRBJ1-2, with D perhaps TRBD1 (5 bases). The source is a human donor with aplastic anemia. In DNA, the CDR3 is TGTGCCAGCAGCAAGCGTGGCGGGACCTATGGCTACACCTTC. This codes for CASSKRGGTYGYTF.